This entry features one T cell receptor beta chain sequence. This sample was taken from a study of chronic HIV infection and antiretroviral therapy. TCRdb independently ran MiXCR on the 5' RACE reads; one entry per CDR3 protein. Of about 38,000 distinct CDR3 sequences listed, 7% to 10% were seen once; the top ten hold under 3.5%. The sample was peripheral blood. The TCR comes from an adult who had HIV and had not received antiretroviral therapy, or was an uninfected healthy control (not recorded which).

CDR3 amino acids: CASSSDRVNTEAFF. The CDR3 DNA follows: TGTGCCAGCAGTTCGGACAGGGTGAACACTGAAGCTTTCTTT. The chain couples TRBV6-6 to TRBJ1-1; 8 bases fit TRBD1. V was clipped by 4 bases and J by 0 bases; unmatched bases: 1. In germline, CDR1 is MNHNY, CDR2 SVGAGI (reference sequence). CDR3 size: 14 residues.